One and the same sample provided the 30 T cell receptor beta chains below, sequenced in a study of beta chain features in type 1 diabetes (dated by TCRdb to the late 2010s). The library was built by means of the immunoSEQ multiplex PCR assay. The entire amount of isolated RNA was reverse transcribed using the High Capacity cDNA Reverse Transcription Kit, so the sequenced TCRB transcripts were expressed ones. What TCRdb holds here is the immuneACCESS table cut down to in-frame rearrangements. Part of the clones is not present; checked against another copy, under half of the missing clones reflect an unresolved V gene, and the others are unexplained. The sample table lists some 270,000 clones, 13% to 15% of them with a count of one. The ten largest clonotypes hold roughly 0.028% of the sample. Sequencing input: naive CD4+ T cells from blood. The cell subset or site label here, explained by the study, means: true naive CD4+ T cells. These receptors were taken from a woman in her 40s in good health.

Turning to this clone: The same CDR3 arises from other DNA sequences in this sample as well. The chain employs TRBV18 and TRBJ1-5; 8 bases map to TRBD1. In germline, CDR1 is KGHSH, CDR2 LQKENI. Trimming removed 3 bases from V and 2 bases from J; junction bases left unmatched: 0. This CDR3 is 14 amino acids long. Here the CDR3 reads CASSPGQGNQPQHF. DNA of the CDR3: TGTGCCAGCTCACCGGGACAGGGCAATCAGCCCCAGCATTTT.

In its sample, this clone was seen a few times. The chain has TRBV29-1 and TRBJ1-3; TRBD1 aligns across 7 bases. Germline trimming cut 0 bases from V and 5 bases from J; bases unmatched to any gene: 10. The CDR3 has 16 amino acids. Germline CDR1 is SQVTM and CDR2 is ANQGSEA. For the CDR3, the DNA is TGCAGCGTTGAAGATCGGAAGGGGGCTAGGCGAAACACCATATATTTT. Its protein product is CSVEDRKGARRNTIYF.

The chain joins TRBV7-2 to TRBJ2-3; TRBD2 aligns across 11 bases. V shed 3 bases, J shed 4 bases, and the junction held 9 bases outside the gene matches. The V gene's germline CDR1 is SGHTA and CDR2 FQGNSA. This CDR3 is built from 17 residues. The CDR3 DNA reads TGTGCCAGCAGCTTGTTAGCGGGGGGGCCGTGGGCAGATACGCAGTATTTT. Protein product: CASSLLAGGPWADTQYF.

The chain couples TRBV9 to TRBJ1-2; 12 positions agree with TRBD1. The V gene's germline CDR1 is SGDLS and CDR2 YYNGEE. CDR3 length: 16 residues. J gave up 8 bases and V 0 bases, and 8 bases lay outside the gene matches. The CDR3 here is CASSVEPGQGAIGYTF. Here the CDR3 DNA reads TGTGCCAGCAGCGTAGAGCCGGGACAGGGGGCGATCGGCTACACCTTC.

This clone was seen only a few times. V usage is TRBV5-4 and J usage is TRBJ2-5; TRBD2 matches 12 bases. This CDR3 spans 16 amino acids. Unmatched junction bases numbered 7, after V lost 3 bases and J lost 4 bases. The germline CDR1 and CDR2 sequences are SGHNT and YYREEE (reference sequence). The CDR3 DNA follows: TGTGCCAGCAGCTCCACACTAGCGGGGGGAGGAGAGACCCAGTACTTC. Encoded protein: CASSSTLAGGGETQYF. Full variable domain (outside the CDR3, taken from reference TRBV5-4 and TRBJ2-5): ETGVTQSPTHLIKTRGQQVTLRCSSQSGHNTVSWYQQALGQGPQFIFQYYREEENGRGNFPPRFSGLQFPNYSSELNVNALELDDSALYLCASSSTLAGGGETQYFGPGTRLLVL.

In its sample, this clone was seen a few times. The chain couples TRBV7-9 to TRBJ2-5; 7 positions match TRBD1. CDR1 and CDR2 from the germline V gene are SEHNR and FQNEAQ (reference sequence). This CDR3 is built from 15 residues. V trimming: 5 bases; J trimming: 5 bases; junction bases outside the gene matches: 11. The CDR3 nucleotides are TGTGCCAGCAGCCCGCCCAGGGGGAACGGGGAGACCCAGTACTTC. Translation: CASSPPRGNGETQYF.

This clone was recorded at least ten times. The chain employs TRBV7-9 and TRBJ1-1; 8 bases align to TRBD1. J gave up 8 bases and V 5 bases, and 7 bases lay outside the gene matches. Germline-derived CDR1 and CDR2 are SEHNR and FQNEAQ (reference sequence). The length of the CDR3 is 13 residues. This chain's CDR3 is CASSALGQGEAFF. Written as DNA, the CDR3 is TGTGCCAGCAGCGCCCTCGGACAGGGCGAAGCTTTCTTT.

This CDR3 is CASSSGTGRLNTEAFF. The CDR3 DNA reads TGTGCCAGCAGTTCAGGGACAGGGCGTTTAAACACTGAAGCTTTCTTT. The V call is TRBV27, the J call TRBJ1-1; 9 bases align to TRBD1. V lost 4 bases and J lost 2; bases outside the gene matches: 8. Germline loops: CDR1 MNHEY, CDR2 SMNVEV (reference sequence). There are 16 residues in the CDR3.

The chain carries TRBV10-3 and TRBJ2-1, with 12 bases identical to TRBD1. The CDR3 loop spans 16 amino acids. Germline V lookup: CDR1 ENHRY, CDR2 SYGVKD. The V gene end was trimmed by 5 bases and the J gene end by 8 bases; junction bases not matched to a gene: 10. CDR3 sequence (DNA): TGTGCCATCAGTCCGGGGACAGGGGGCATGGGGGATGAGCAGTTCTTC. As protein: CAISPGTGGMGDEQFF.

This clone was recorded a few times. The chain uses TRBV6-5 and TRBJ2-7; 8 bases align to TRBD2. The CDR3 runs 16 residues. CDR1 is MNHEY and CDR2 is SVGAGI in the germline V gene. The V gene end was trimmed by 2 bases and the J gene end by 7 bases; junction bases not matched to a gene: 13. The CDR3 loop is CASSYTGLAGSREQYF. The CDR3, as DNA: TGTGCCAGCAGTTACACCGGACTAGCCGGTTCTCGGGAGCAGTACTTC.

This clone was observed once. The chain carries TRBV7-8 and TRBJ2-5; a weak D match, TRBD2 (6 bases). CDR1 is SGHVS and CDR2 is FQNEAQ in the germline V gene. Trimming pared 3 bases from V and 7 bases from J, leaving 12 bases between. There are 13 residues in the CDR3. CDR3 DNA sequence: TGTGCCAGCAGCTTCTCGGGGGAGCGGACCCAGTACTTC. Translation: CASSFSGERTQYF.

The chain couples TRBV29-1 to TRBJ1-2, with D possibly TRBD1 on 6 matching bases. Germline V gene sequence: CDR1 SQVTM, CDR2 ANQGSEA. The CDR3 is 14 amino acids. With 6 bases removed from V and 0 bases from J, the gap between germline ends came to 14 bases. The CDR3 DNA sequence: TGCAGCGTAGTAACAGGGAGTACTAACTATGGCTACACCTTC. Its translation: CSVVTGSTNYGYTF. Full variable domain (remainder filled in from reference TRBV29-1 and TRBJ1-2): SAVISQKPSRDICQRGTSLTIQCQVDSQVTMMFWYRQQPGQSLTLIATANQGSEATYESGFVIDKFPISRPNLTFSTLTVSNMSPEDSSIYLCSVVTGSTNYGYTFGSGTRLTVV.

The chain combines TRBV6-8 with TRBJ1-1; no reliable D call. This CDR3 has 15 residues. Germline V lookup: CDR1 MNHGY, CDR2 SAAAGT. Trimming left V 7 bases short and J 3 bases short, with 18 bases between. CDR3 loop: CASIRRGIPDTEAFF. DNA of the CDR3: TGTGCCAGCATCCGGAGAGGAATTCCGGACACTGAAGCTTTCTTT.

The chain links TRBV18 to TRBJ1-2; TRBD1 aligns across 9 bases. The CDR3 has 15 amino acids. Germline loops: CDR1 KGHSH, CDR2 LQKENI. Unmatched junction bases numbered 1, after V lost 0 bases and J lost 2 bases. The DNA of the CDR3 is TGTGCCAGCTCACCACCCGGGACAGGGAACTATGGCTACACCTTC. Its protein product is CASSPPGTGNYGYTF.

The chain couples TRBV4-1 to TRBJ2-3, with TRBD2 identical over 7 bases. The CDR3 loop spans 18 amino acids. Germline V lookup: CDR1 MGHRA, CDR2 YSYEKL. V lost 7 bases and J lost 0; bases outside the gene matches: 16. The CDR3: CASIPLSSGAASTDTQYF. DNA for the CDR3: TGCGCCAGCATCCCTCTGTCTAGCGGAGCCGCTAGCACAGATACGCAGTATTTT.

In this sample, this clone turned up a few times. V usage is TRBV5-1 and J usage is TRBJ1-2, with 7 bases aligning to TRBD1. Germline V CDR1 and CDR2: SGHRS, YFSETQ. The V and J ends lost 4 bases and 2 bases, in that order; junction bases with no gene match: 14. This CDR3 is 17 amino acids long. The CDR3 bases are TGCGCCAGCAGCCGGCCAATCGACAGGGAATCCAACTATGGCTACACCTTC. This gives the protein CASSRPIDRESNYGYTF.

The chain employs TRBV7-2 and TRBJ1-2, with 9 bases lining up with TRBD1. The CDR3 consists of 13 residues. V shed 6 bases, J shed 5 bases, and the junction held 4 bases outside the gene matches. Germline V gives CDR1 SGHTA, CDR2 FQGNSA. The CDR3 DNA sequence: TGTGCCAGCAGACCGACAGGGGGATATGGCTACACCTTC. Translated: CASRPTGGYGYTF.

Only a few counts were recorded for this clone. The chain uses TRBV7-9 and TRBJ2-5; D is perhaps TRBD1 (5 bases). V was cut by 1 base and J by 3 bases, with 18 bases left in between. The CDR3 has 17 amino acids. Germline V CDR1 and CDR2: SEHNR, FQNEAQ (reference sequence). CDR3 region: CASSLGSGSNIKETQYF. The CDR3 nucleotides are TGTGCCAGCAGCTTAGGCTCAGGGTCGAACATAAAAGAGACCCAGTACTTC.

This clone appeared a few times. This chain uses TRBV28 with TRBJ1-2; 8 bases match TRBD1. The CDR3 covers 13 residues. Trimming took 6 bases from V and 4 from J; bases not matched to a gene: 4. Germline V gene lookup returns CDR1 MDHEN and CDR2 SYDVKM. In nucleotides, the CDR3 is TGTGCCAGCAGACATACAGGGGGCTATGGCTACACCTTC. Its protein is CASRHTGGYGYTF.

This clone has a handful of counts. The rearrangement links TRBV7-9 to TRBJ1-6; the match to TRBD1 covers 7 bases. After removal of 5 bases from V and 7 bases from J, the junction contained 8 bases not matched to a gene. This CDR3 has 15 residues. From germline, CDR1 is SEHNR and CDR2 FQNEAQ (reference sequence). The CDR3: CASSPQQGENSPLHF. The CDR3 region has the DNA TGTGCCAGCAGCCCCCAGCAGGGGGAAAATTCACCCCTCCACTTT. Full variable domain (outside the CDR3, taken from reference TRBV7-9 and TRBJ1-6): DTGVSQNPRHKITKRGQNVTFRCDPISEHNRLYWYRQTLGQGPEFLTYFQNEAQLEKSRLLSDRFSAERPKGSFSTLEIQRTEQGDSAMYLCASSPQQGENSPLHFGNGTRLTVT.

There are a few counts of this clone. The V call is TRBV15, the J call TRBJ2-1; the D gene is possibly TRBD1 (6 bases). Germline V gene data show CDR1 as LNHNV and CDR2 as YYDKDF (reference sequence). This CDR3 is 16 amino acids long. The germline V and J ends were trimmed by 1 base and 3 bases, with 13 bases remaining between them. CDR3 region: CATSRALQGYYNEQFF. DNA of the CDR3: TGTGCCACCAGCAGAGCCCTACAGGGTTACTACAATGAGCAGTTCTTC.

The V gene is TRBV7-2, the J gene TRBJ2-7, with 7 positions matching TRBD1. Trimming removed 3 bases from V and 3 bases from J; junction bases left unmatched: 2. Germline loops: CDR1 SGHTA, CDR2 FQGNSA. This CDR3 region has 13 residues. CDR3 sequence: CASSFQGVYEQYF. As DNA, the CDR3 is TGTGCCAGCAGCTTTCAGGGGGTCTACGAGCAGTACTTC.

The chain is built from TRBV19 and TRBJ2-3; maybe TRBD1 (6 bases). The germline CDR1 and CDR2 sequences are LNHDA and SQIVND (reference sequence). There are 16 residues in the CDR3. The ends were cut back, 10 bases at V and 1 base at J, with 21 bases in the middle. CDR3 in amino acids: CATQFKQGSRTDTQYF. Here the CDR3 DNA reads TGTGCCACCCAATTTAAACAGGGCAGTCGCACAGATACGCAGTATTTT.

The CDR3 nucleotides are TGTGCCAGCAGGCGGGACAGAGAGACTCGCACTGAAGCTTTCTTT. Its translation is CASRRDRETRTEAFF. V gene TRBV2 combines with J gene TRBJ1-1, with TRBD1 matching 7 bases. V lost 6 bases and J lost 4; bases outside the gene matches: 11. CDR3 size: 15 residues. Germline CDR1 is SNHLY and CDR2 is FYNNEI.

The V and J genes are TRBV19 and TRBJ2-1; tentatively, D is TRBD2 (6 bases). Between the trimmed V and J ends, which lost 4 bases and 0 bases, there was a span of 10 bases. This CDR3 spans 15 amino acids. CDR1 and CDR2 from the germline V gene are LNHDA and SQIVND (reference sequence). CDR3 amino acids: CASSSPGVSYNEQFF. For the CDR3, the DNA is TGTGCCAGTAGTAGCCCGGGGGTCTCCTACAATGAGCAGTTCTTC. Full variable domain (outside the CDR3, taken from reference TRBV19 and TRBJ2-1): DGGITQSPKYLFRKEGQNVTLSCEQNLNHDAMYWYRQDPGQGLRLIYYSQIVNDFQKGDIAEGYSVSREKKESFPLTVTSAQKNPTAFYLCASSSPGVSYNEQFFGPGTRLTVL.

This clone was observed a handful of times. The gene calls are TRBV5-8 and TRBJ1-5; TRBD1 aligns across 9 bases. This CDR3 contains 14 residues. Trimming at V came to 4 bases and at J to 5 bases, leaving 4 bases not matched to a gene. CDR1 is SGHTS and CDR2 is YDEGEE in the germline V gene. The CDR3 coding sequence is TGTGCCAGCAGCCCCGGACAGGGGTATCAGCCCCAGCATTTT. Protein: CASSPGQGYQPQHF.

CDR3 loop: CAISAEGQGNSPLHF. Here the CDR3 DNA reads TGTGCCATCAGTGCGGAAGGACAGGGGAATTCACCCCTCCACTTT. The J gene is TRBJ1-6, the V gene TRBV10-3, with TRBD1 identical over 9 bases. The CDR3 length is 15 residues. From germline, CDR1 is ENHRY and CDR2 SYGVKD. Unmatched junction bases numbered 5, after V lost 4 bases and J lost 7 bases.

The rearrangement joins TRBV2 to TRBJ2-3, with 9 bases that match TRBD1. The germline V gene has CDR1 SNHLY and CDR2 FYNNEI. This CDR3 has 15 amino acids. The trim removed 6 bases at V and 0 bases at J, leaving 4 bases unmatched. CDR3 loop: CASRGTGTSTDTQYF. The CDR3 bases are TGTGCCAGCAGGGGGACAGGGACGAGCACAGATACGCAGTATTTT.

This clone appeared a few times. The V call is TRBV7-9, the J call TRBJ1-5, with a tentative D call TRBD1 (6 bases). CDR3 length: 15 amino acids. V dropped 5 bases and J dropped 2 bases, with 13 bases sitting between them. Germline V lookup: CDR1 SEHNR, CDR2 FQNEAQ (reference sequence). The CDR3 region has the DNA TGTGCCAGCAGCGCAACAGGGTCGGGCAATCAGCCCCAGCATTTT. Its translation is CASSATGSGNQPQHF.

The V call is TRBV5-1, the J call TRBJ2-5; 9 bases line up with TRBD2. CDR3 length equals 14 residues. V trimming: 7 bases; J trimming: 5 bases; junction bases outside the gene matches: 9. CDR1 and CDR2 from the germline V gene are SGHRS and YFSETQ. CDR3 coding DNA: TGCGCCAGCGGGGCGGGGGGGCAGTTGGAGACCCAGTACTTC. Translated: CASGAGGQLETQYF.